The rows below give T cell receptor beta chains drawn from one sample of a study of CD4 T cells in relation to SARS-CoV-2 and coronaviruses. These receptors' targets are unknown. Method: immunoSEQ multiplex PCR; TCRdb's copy keeps in-frame clones and lacks some. The sample contains nearly 30,000 clones, 76% of which appear only once. The material sequenced was CD4+ T cells from PBMCs, cultured in vitro. Source of these receptors: a human donor in good health. Both conserved end residues are part of each CDR3. The D gene is left open where the match is weak. For some rows the clone size is stated as once, few or many, or as a class when expanded; others skip it.

v_gene	d_gene	abundance	j_gene	CDR3aa	CDR3nt
TRBV20-1	.	once	TRBJ1-1	CSASPSFEAFF	TGCAGTGCTAGCCCCTCGTTTGAAGCTTTCTTT
TRBV3-1/TRBV3-2	TRBD1	.	TRBJ1-2	CASSQGTGKGYTF	TGTGCCAGCAGCCAAGGGACAGGGAAAGGCTACACCTTC
TRBV2	TRBD2	.	TRBJ2-1	CASSDELAGGDEQFF	TGTGCCAGCAGTGATGAACTAGCGGGAGGCGATGAGCAGTTCTTC
TRBV19	.	.	TRBJ2-1	CASSIVYRARRSEQFF	TGTGCCAGTAGTATAGTTTATAGGGCTAGACGGAGTGAGCAGTTCTTC
TRBV7-2	TRBD2	once	TRBJ2-7	CASSLGGSGGGYEQYF	TGTGCCAGCAGCTTAGGGGGTAGCGGGGGGGGCTACGAGCAGTACTTC
TRBV11-2	TRBD2	few	TRBJ2-1	CASTTLGTSGREQFF	TGTGCCAGCACCACCTTGGGGACTAGCGGGAGGGAGCAGTTCTTC
TRBV5-4	.	.	TRBJ1-1	CASSLGGHTEAFF	TGTGCCAGCAGCTTAGGGGGGCACACTGAAGCTTTCTTT
TRBV6-2/TRBV6-3	.	few	TRBJ1-2	CASSYGTYGYTF	TGTGCCAGCAGTTACGGGACATATGGCTACACCTTC
TRBV9	TRBD1	.	TRBJ1-4	CASSQRTGGGEKLFF	TGTGCCAGCAGTCAACGGACAGGGGGCGGTGAAAAACTGTTTTTT
TRBV5-1	.	.	TRBJ2-3	CASSSGTPTDTQYF	TGCGCCAGCAGCTCCGGGACACCGACAGATACGCAGTATTTT
TRBV7-9	.	.	TRBJ2-5	CASSPPRGRRETQYF	TGTGCCAGCAGTCCCCCTAGAGGGAGGCGAGAGACCCAGTACTTC
TRBV7-3	.	.	TRBJ2-3	CASSPDGKTADTQYF	TGTGCCAGCAGCCCGGACGGGAAAACGGCAGATACGCAGTATTTT
TRBV25-1	TRBD1	.	TRBJ2-3	CASSALGTGPSTDTQYF	TGTGCCAGCAGTGCTCTAGGGACAGGGCCTAGCACAGATACGCAGTATTTT
TRBV5-1	.	.	TRBJ2-2	CASSLDGATGELFF	TGCGCCAGCAGCTTGGACGGGGCTACCGGGGAGCTGTTTTTT
TRBV7-2	.	few	TRBJ1-3	CASSSFGGAGNTIYF	TGTGCCAGCAGCTCGTTCGGAGGGGCGGGAAACACCATATATTTT
TRBV19	.	.	TRBJ1-4	CASSSGGGPVEKLFF	TGTGCCAGTAGTAGCGGGGGGGGGCCTGTTGAAAAACTGTTTTTT
TRBV29-1	.	.	TRBJ2-5	CSVGGRETQYF	TGCAGCGTTGGGGGGCGAGAGACCCAGTACTTC
TRBV5-1	.	.	TRBJ1-2	CASSLAPGANYGYTF	TGCGCCAGCAGCTTGGCACCAGGGGCGAACTATGGCTACACCTTC
TRBV3-1/TRBV3-2	TRBD1	.	TRBJ1-5	CASSQSTGASNQPQHF	TGTGCCAGCAGCCAATCAACAGGGGCTTCCAATCAGCCCCAGCATTTT
TRBV11-2	.	.	TRBJ2-5	CASSLMRAPRETQYF	TGTGCCAGCAGCTTAATGAGGGCCCCCCGAGAGACCCAGTACTTC
TRBV4-3	.	.	TRBJ2-3	CASSQGGGAVDTQYF	TGCGCCAGCAGCCAAGGGGGTGGGGCGGTGGATACGCAGTATTTT
TRBV7-8	.	.	TRBJ2-3	CASSLFPTDTQYF	TGTGCCAGCAGCTTATTCCCCACAGATACGCAGTATTTT